This T cell receptor beta chain derives from a study of CD8+ T cells in alopecia areata. On the study more broadly: Those treated were given oral tofacitinib at 5 to 10 mg twice daily.

This CDR3 has 11 amino acids. Germline assignment: CDR1 SEHNR and CDR2 FQNEAQ (reference sequence). Deletions cut 5 bases from V and 15 bases from J, with 14 bases between. As to this clone: Its antigen is not identified.

Overall study results and limits: Higher clonality was seen in lesional scalp than in normal scalp, especially in alopecia totalis/universalis.

Sequencing templates came from extracted RNA that was reverse transcribed into cDNA. TCRdb's copy holds only in-frame clones and misses some; the assay was immunoSEQ multiplex PCR. This sample has some 150,000 clones, with about 53% found just once. The material sequenced was CD8+ T cells sorted from blood, taken at week 0. The sequence derives from a human donor with alopecia areata. This sequence joins TRBV7-9 and TRBJ2-1; no firm D call. CDR3 sequence: CASSQNRALFF. For the CDR3, the DNA is TGTGCCAGCAGCCAGAACCGGGCCCTGTTCTTC.